The 4 T cell receptor beta chains below all came from one sample that was sequenced in a study of spatial heterogeneity in lung cancer. TCRdb used MiXCR to reprocess the 5' RACE reads, holding one entry per CDR3 protein. The sample consists of 40,000 to 55,000 distinct CDR3 sequences, roughly 13% of them appearing once. The time point here: sample taken at primary tumor resection. Tumor, nontumor lung or frozen PBMC supplied whole RNA that was sequenced unsorted. The sample consisted of PBMCs, taken at surgery. The receptors were gathered from a male donor with early-stage non-small cell lung cancer.

This clonotype was counted at least ten times. The chain uses TRBV5-1 and TRBJ1-2; perhaps TRBD1 as D (6 bases). V was pared by 4 bases and J by 4 bases, with 11 bases between. Germline loops: CDR1 SGHRS, CDR2 YFSETQ. This CDR3 contains 13 residues. This CDR3 reads CASSMDSTYGYTF. CDR3 DNA sequence: TGCGCCAGCAGCATGGACAGTACCTATGGCTACACCTTC.

The gene calls are TRBV10-3 and TRBJ2-3, with 9 bases aligning to TRBD1. V was clipped by 8 bases and J by 5 bases; unmatched bases: 8. This CDR3 has 14 amino acids. Germline CDR1 reads ENHRY; CDR2 reads SYGVKD. In nucleotides, the CDR3 is TGTGCCATCCGGAGACAGGGGGTAATAGATACGCAGTATTTT. This gives the protein CAIRRQGVIDTQYF.

This clonotype appeared many times. The rearrangement uses TRBV24-1 and TRBJ2-3; D is possibly TRBD2 (5 bases). The V end lost 5 bases, the J end lost 6 bases, and 17 bases lay between the germline ends. This CDR3 region has 15 residues. Per the germline V gene, CDR1 is KGHDR and CDR2 is SFDVKD. The CDR3 loop reads CATSGRDWYVDTQYF. The CDR3 nucleotides are TGTGCCACCAGTGGTCGGGATTGGTATGTGGATACGCAGTATTTT.

The rearrangement joins TRBV2 to TRBJ2-1; 7 nucleotides match TRBD1. Germline lookup yields CDR1 SNHLY and CDR2 FYNNEI. The CDR3 is 16 residues long. J lost 4 bases, V lost 2 bases, and 8 bases had no gene match. The CDR3 reads CASSERGLGGYNEQFF. The CDR3 DNA is TGTGCCAGCAGTGAAAGGGGGCTAGGAGGTTACAATGAGCAGTTCTTC.